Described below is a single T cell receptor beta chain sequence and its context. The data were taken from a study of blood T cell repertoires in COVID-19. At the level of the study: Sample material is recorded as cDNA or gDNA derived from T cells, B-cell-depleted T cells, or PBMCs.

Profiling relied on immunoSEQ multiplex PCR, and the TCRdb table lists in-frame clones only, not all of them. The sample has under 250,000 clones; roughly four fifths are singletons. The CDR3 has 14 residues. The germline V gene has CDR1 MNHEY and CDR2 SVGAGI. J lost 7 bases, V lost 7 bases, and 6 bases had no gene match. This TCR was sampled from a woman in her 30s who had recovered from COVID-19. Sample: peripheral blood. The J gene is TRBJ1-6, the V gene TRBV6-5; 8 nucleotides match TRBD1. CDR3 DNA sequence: TGTGCCAGCACCATCGGGACAGGAAATTCACCCCTCCACTTT. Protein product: CASTIGTGNSPLHF.